This T cell receptor (beta chain) emerged from a study of blood T cells in healthy people across ages (dated by TCRdb to the mid-2010s). Looking at the study overall: Template switching captured roughly one uniquely barcoded TCR beta cDNA molecule per two T cells in model experiments. Using deep sequencing normalized with unique cDNA molecular identifiers, the study measured how TCR beta repertoire diversity changes with age. For two donors (one aged 18 to 30 and one aged 80 or older), the study analyzed two additional independent replicas of 1 million unique cDNA reads from the same blood draw. To avoid experimental bias, donors of different ages were distributed randomly across sequencing lanes. The donors were divided into four age groups: young (average around 17 years), middle-aged (approximately 42), aged (about 61) and long-lived (nearly 85).

On this clonotype: The antigen it binds to is not known. Base qualities are missing; no much larger clone stands one base away.

The donors were 40 or so Caucasian individuals from Russia, aged roughly 6 to 100 years, who were systemically healthy. Each donor gave roughly 11 milliliters of peripheral blood, drawn into EDTA-treated Vacutainer tubes. Ficoll-Paque density-gradient centrifugation was used to isolate PBMCs, with at least 6.5 million obtained per sample. Trizol reagent was used to extract total RNA from the PBMCs, yielding at least 5 micrograms per sample. For every donor, an aliquot of PBMCs went through flow cytometry to measure the percentages of naive CD45RAhigh/CD27high T cells. At the junction V is shortened by 0 bases and J by 9 bases; bases outside the gene matches: 12. From its cysteine to its phenylalanine, the CDR3 spans 18 amino acids. CDR3 DNA is the only sequence kept; it has 54 bases, read in frame from the first base. CDR1 and CDR2 are read off the germline V gene (reference sequence) as LGHDT and YNNKEL.

The method behind the library was 5' RACE. The sequencing machine was an Illumina HiSeq 2500. A second PCR of about 7 to 12 cycles was run with a J-beta primer mix and a sample-barcoded 5' primer. Each TCR beta cDNA molecule received a unique molecular identifier from a template-switch 5' adaptor carrying 12 random nucleotides. At least 2.5 million CDR3-containing paired-end reads were obtained from each sample. All of the RNA was converted into first-strand cDNA using the Mint cDNA synthesis kit, with a TRBC-specific oligonucleotide serving as the primer. All cDNA was treated with uracil-DNA glycosylase and then went through a first 18-cycle PCR with the universal primers M1SS and BC2_uni_R. The authors' analysis ran thus. For normalization, 1 million high-quality reads were randomly selected from each sample, with every read carrying a distinct molecular identifier. Reads sharing molecular identifiers were discarded rather than binned into consensus sequences. MiTCR, set to a Q25 quality threshold and the strictest error-elimination algorithm, was used for CDR3 identification, clonotype clustering and error correction. Lower-bound total TCR beta diversity was estimated with a nonparametric unseen species model using Euler transformation. The public reads were quality trimmed at Q25 with fastp and then assembled into clones with MiXCR by TCRdb, keeping productive beta chains. Rows with one shared CDR3 protein collapse into an entry with the most common genes and DNA. The V and J calls here are based on TCRdb, not the publication. The sample has 700,000 to 800,000 distinct CDR3 sequences on record, about 40% of them singletons. Together, the top ten hold about 20% of the sample.

Summary of the overall study and its limitations: A strong correlation was found between observed TCR beta diversity and the percentage of naive T cells measured by flow cytometry. The CMV infection status of donors was not known, potentially confounding age-related changes in expanded clonotypes. Estimates of total diversity based on one million sequenced T cells were regarded as lower bounds and as underestimates. Compared with the aged group, more naive CD4+ T cells, fewer expanded clones and increased TCR diversity were shown by the long-lived group, suggesting age selection. Because profiling used bulk unsorted PBMCs, naive and antigen-experienced compartments could not be compared conclusively. As age increased, observed TCR beta diversity per million T cells dropped in a roughly linear way, and a significant reduction was already evident by age roughly 40.

The receptor's source is a woman aged 55-70 years in good health. The chain was built from TRBV3-1 and TRBJ2-1; 12 central nucleotides agree with TRBD1. The sequenced material came from blood. In nucleotides, the sequence is TGTGCCAGCAGCCAAGAAGGAGGGACAGGGGGCGCCGTGGGTGAGCAGTTCTTC. It translates to CASSQEGGTGGAVGEQFF.